These 7 T cell receptor beta chains originate from one sample sequenced in a study of T-cell memory formation after mild COVID-19 (dated by TCRdb to the early 2020s). The library relied on 5' RACE. Sequenced using an Illumina NovaSeq 6000. TCRdb reran the public reads through fastp at Q25 and MiXCR, keeping productive beta chains. Each entry is one CDR3 protein sequence, shown with its most common DNA and genes. Across this sample there are 150,000 to 200,000 distinct CDR3 sequences, with roughly 14% seen only once. Roughly 15% of the sample rests with the top ten. The specimen was PBMCs or a T cell subset sorted from them (not recorded which). These receptors came from an adult woman who had mild COVID-19 (a few samples of this study predate the infection). The sample titles of this study are shuffled in the database, so cell type and time point are left out; the donor was told from shared clones.

This clonotype was picked up many times. The V call is TRBV7-6, the J call TRBJ2-2; D is uncertain. CDR1 is SGHVS and CDR2 is FNYEAQ in the germline V gene. The CDR3 is 14 amino acids. Trimming pared 1 base from V and 3 bases from J, leaving 6 bases between. The CDR3 sequence is CASSLEVYTGELFF. CDR3 in DNA: TGTGCCAGCAGCTTAGAGGTCTACACCGGGGAGCTGTTTTTT.

The chain's CDR3 is CASSLFSGRLYEQYF. CDR3 nucleotides: TGTGCCAGCAGCTTGTTCAGCGGGAGGTTGTACGAGCAGTACTTC. The chain links TRBV5-6 to TRBJ2-7; TRBD2 matches 9 bases. The CDR3 totals 15 residues. In germline, CDR1 is SGHDT, CDR2 YYEEEE. V lost 1 base to trimming and J lost 4 bases; unmatched junction nucleotides: 6.

This clonotype appeared a few times. This sequence joins TRBV18 and TRBJ2-6, with D perhaps matching TRBD1 (5 bases). The CDR3 contains 18 residues. With 3 bases removed from V and 4 bases from J, the gap between germline ends came to 19 bases. Germline assignment: CDR1 KGHSH and CDR2 LQKENI. The CDR3 is CASSPRGPDRGGANVLTF. CDR3 bases: TGTGCCAGCTCACCTAGGGGCCCAGACCGAGGAGGGGCCAACGTCCTGACTTTC.

The CDR3 is CASSVDSSGSYNEQFF. The CDR3 region has the DNA TGTGCCAGCAGCGTAGACTCTAGCGGCTCCTACAATGAGCAGTTCTTC. The chain links TRBV9 to TRBJ2-1; 7 bases are a match to TRBD2. The CDR3 is made up of 16 amino acids. The V gene end was trimmed by 0 bases and the J gene end by 0 bases; junction bases not matched to a gene: 3. Per the germline V gene, CDR1 is SGDLS and CDR2 is YYNGEE.

The sample holds a few counts of this clonotype. The CDR3 DNA reads as TGCGCCAGCAGCTTGGACGAACCAGTCGAGCAGTACTTC. Residues: CASSLDEPVEQYF. The chain couples TRBV5-1 to TRBJ2-7, with D unclear. Trimming removed 0 bases at V and 6 bases at J, with 10 bases between. Germline CDR1 and CDR2: SGHRS and YFSETQ. The CDR3 contains 13 residues.

This chain uses TRBV4-1 with TRBJ1-1, with no clear D. The CDR3 sequence is 13 residues long. V was pared by 3 bases and J by 6 bases, with 11 bases between. From germline, CDR1 is MGHRA and CDR2 YSYEKL. Written as DNA, the CDR3 is TGCGCCAGCAGCCAGTGGACCCCGGCTGAAGCTTTCTTT. Translation: CASSQWTPAEAFF.

This clonotype was picked up a small number of times. The chain is built from TRBV15 and TRBJ2-6; 10 nucleotides align to TRBD1. The V gene's germline CDR1 is LNHNV and CDR2 YYDKDF (reference sequence). Losses at the gene ends were 3 bases for V and 4 bases for J; bases not matched to a gene: 21. This CDR3 comprises 22 residues. Here the CDR3 reads CATSSSRRNPGQGFSGANVLTF. The CDR3 nucleotides read TGTGCCACCAGCAGCTCCCGTCGTAATCCGGGACAGGGGTTCTCCGGGGCCAACGTCCTGACTTTC.